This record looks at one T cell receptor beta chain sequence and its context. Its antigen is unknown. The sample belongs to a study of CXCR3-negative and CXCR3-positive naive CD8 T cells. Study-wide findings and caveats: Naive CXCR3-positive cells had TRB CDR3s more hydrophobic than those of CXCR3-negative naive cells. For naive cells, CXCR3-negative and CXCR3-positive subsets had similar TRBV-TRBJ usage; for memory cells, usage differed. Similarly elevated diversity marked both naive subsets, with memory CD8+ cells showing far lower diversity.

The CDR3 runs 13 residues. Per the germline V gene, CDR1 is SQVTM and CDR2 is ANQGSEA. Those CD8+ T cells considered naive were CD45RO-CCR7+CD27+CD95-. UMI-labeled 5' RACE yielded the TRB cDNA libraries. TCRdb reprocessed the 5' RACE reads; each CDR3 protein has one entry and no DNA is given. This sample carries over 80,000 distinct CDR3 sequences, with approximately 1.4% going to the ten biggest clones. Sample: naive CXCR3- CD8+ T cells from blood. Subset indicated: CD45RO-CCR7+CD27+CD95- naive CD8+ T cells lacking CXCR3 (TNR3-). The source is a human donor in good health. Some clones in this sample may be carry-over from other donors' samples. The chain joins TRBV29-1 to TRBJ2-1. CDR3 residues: CSVLGDPTDEKFF.